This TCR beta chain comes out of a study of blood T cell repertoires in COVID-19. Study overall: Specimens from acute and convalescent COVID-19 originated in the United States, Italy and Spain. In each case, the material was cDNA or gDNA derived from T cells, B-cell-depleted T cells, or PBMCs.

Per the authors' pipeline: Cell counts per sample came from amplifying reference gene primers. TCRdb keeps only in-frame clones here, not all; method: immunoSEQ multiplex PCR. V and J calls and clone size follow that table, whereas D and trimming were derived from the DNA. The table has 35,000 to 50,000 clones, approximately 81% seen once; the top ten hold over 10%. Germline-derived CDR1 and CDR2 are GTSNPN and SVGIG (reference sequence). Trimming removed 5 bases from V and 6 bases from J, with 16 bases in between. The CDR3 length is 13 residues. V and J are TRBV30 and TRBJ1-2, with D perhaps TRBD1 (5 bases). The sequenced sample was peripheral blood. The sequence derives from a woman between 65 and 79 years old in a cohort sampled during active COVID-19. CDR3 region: CAWGFQGMHGYTF. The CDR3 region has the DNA TGTGCCTGGGGGTTCCAGGGTATGCATGGCTACACCTTC.